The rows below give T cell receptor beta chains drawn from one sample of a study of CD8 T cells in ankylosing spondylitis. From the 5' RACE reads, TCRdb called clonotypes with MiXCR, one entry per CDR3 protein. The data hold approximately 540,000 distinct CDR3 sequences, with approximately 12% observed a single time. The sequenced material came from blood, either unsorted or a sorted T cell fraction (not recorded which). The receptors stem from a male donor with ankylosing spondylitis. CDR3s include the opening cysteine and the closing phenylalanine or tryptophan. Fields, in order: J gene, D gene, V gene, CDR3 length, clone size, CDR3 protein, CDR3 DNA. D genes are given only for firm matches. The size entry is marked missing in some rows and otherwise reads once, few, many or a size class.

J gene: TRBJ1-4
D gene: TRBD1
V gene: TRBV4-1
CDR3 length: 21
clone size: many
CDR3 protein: CASSQVGGRGQGIATNEKLFF
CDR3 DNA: TGCGCCAGCAGCCAAGTAGGGGGGCGCGGACAGGGGATTGCAACTAATGAAAAACTGTTTTTT

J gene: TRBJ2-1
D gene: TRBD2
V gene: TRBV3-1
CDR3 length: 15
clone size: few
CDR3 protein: CASKEAGGLYNEQFF
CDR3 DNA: TGTGCCAGCAAGGAGGCGGGAGGCCTCTACAATGAGCAGTTCTTC

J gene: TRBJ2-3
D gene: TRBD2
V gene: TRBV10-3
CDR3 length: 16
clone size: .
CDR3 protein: CAISEGRGVSTDTQYF
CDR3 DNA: TGTGCCATCAGTGAAGGACGGGGGGTTTCCACAGATACGCAGTATTTT

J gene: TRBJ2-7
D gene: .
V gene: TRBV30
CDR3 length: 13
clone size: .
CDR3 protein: CAWSDRVIYEQYF
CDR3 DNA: TGTGCCTGGAGTGACCGGGTTATTTACGAGCAGTACTTC

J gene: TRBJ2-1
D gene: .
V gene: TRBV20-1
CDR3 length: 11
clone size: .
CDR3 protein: CSATQGHEQFF
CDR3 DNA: TGCAGTGCCACACAGGGTCATGAGCAGTTCTTC

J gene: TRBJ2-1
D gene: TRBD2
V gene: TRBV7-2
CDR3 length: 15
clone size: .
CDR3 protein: CASSSGLADLRRQFF
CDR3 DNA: TGTGCCAGCAGCTCGGGACTAGCGGACCTTAGGAGGCAGTTCTTC

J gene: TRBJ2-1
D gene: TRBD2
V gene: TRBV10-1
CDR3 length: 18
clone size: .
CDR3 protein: CASSEALAGGTSYNEQFF
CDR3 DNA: TGCGCCAGCAGTGAGGCACTAGCGGGAGGAACCTCCTACAATGAGCAGTTCTTC

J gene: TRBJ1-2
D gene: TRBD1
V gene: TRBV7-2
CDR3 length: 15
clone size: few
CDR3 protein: CASSLSGTGNYGYTF
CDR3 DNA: TGTGCCAGCAGCTTATCCGGGACAGGGAACTATGGCTACACCTTC

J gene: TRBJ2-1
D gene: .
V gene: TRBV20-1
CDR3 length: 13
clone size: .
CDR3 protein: CSARDGYRGEQFF
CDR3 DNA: TGCAGTGCTAGAGATGGTTACCGGGGTGAGCAGTTCTTC

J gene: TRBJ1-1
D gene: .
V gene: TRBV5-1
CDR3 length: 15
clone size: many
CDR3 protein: CASSFIQGRGTEAFF
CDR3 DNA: TGCGCCAGCAGCTTTATCCAGGGAAGGGGCACTGAAGCTTTCTTT

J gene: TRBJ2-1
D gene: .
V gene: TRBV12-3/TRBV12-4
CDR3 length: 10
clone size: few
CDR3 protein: CASSLRVQFF
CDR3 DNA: TGTGCCAGCAGCCTAAGGGTGCAGTTCTTC

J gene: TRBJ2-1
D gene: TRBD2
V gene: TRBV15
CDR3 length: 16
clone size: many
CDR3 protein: CATSTDGRAINNEQFF
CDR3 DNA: TGTGCCACCAGCACGGACGGGAGGGCGATTAACAATGAGCAGTTCTTC

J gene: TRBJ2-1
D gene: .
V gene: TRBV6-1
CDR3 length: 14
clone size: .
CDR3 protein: CATKPGVSYNEQFF
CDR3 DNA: TGTGCCACGAAGCCAGGGGTCTCCTACAATGAGCAGTTCTTC

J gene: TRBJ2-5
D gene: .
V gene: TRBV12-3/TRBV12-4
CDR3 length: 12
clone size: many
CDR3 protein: CASGVGLETQYF
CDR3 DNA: TGTGCCAGCGGGGTGGGGCTGGAGACCCAGTACTTC

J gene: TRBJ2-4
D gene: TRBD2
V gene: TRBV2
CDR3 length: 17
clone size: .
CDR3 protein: CASSEALGEGTKNIQYF
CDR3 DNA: TGTGCCAGCAGTGAAGCGCTGGGGGAGGGGACCAAAAACATTCAGTACTTC

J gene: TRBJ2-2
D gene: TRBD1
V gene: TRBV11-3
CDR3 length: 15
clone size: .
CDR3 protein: CASSSGGRGTGELFF
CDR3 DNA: TGTGCCAGCAGCTCAGGGGGCCGGGGCACCGGGGAGCTGTTTTTT

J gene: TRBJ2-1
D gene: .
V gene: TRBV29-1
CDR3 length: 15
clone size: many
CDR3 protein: CSVVGSRGHNNEQFF
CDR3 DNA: TGCAGCGTTGTAGGTAGCAGGGGACATAACAATGAGCAGTTCTTC

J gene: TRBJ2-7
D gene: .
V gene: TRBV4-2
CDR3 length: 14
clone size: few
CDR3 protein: CASSQVPGTYEQYF
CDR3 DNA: TGTGCCAGCAGCCAAGTACCCGGAACCTACGAGCAGTACTTC

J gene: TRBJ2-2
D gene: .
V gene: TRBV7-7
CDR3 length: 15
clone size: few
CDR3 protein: CASSLVPTATGELFF
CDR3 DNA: TGTGCCAGCAGCTTAGTGCCAACGGCCACCGGGGAGCTGTTTTTT

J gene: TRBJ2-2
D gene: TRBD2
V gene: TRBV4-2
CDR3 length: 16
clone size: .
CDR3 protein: CASSQDETGGPGELFF
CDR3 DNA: TGTGCCAGCAGCCAAGATGAGACGGGAGGGCCCGGGGAGCTGTTTTTT

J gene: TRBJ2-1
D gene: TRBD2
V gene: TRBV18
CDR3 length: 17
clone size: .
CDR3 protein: CASSQLGLAGGRDEQFF
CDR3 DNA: TGTGCCAGCTCACAACTCGGACTAGCGGGAGGGCGTGATGAGCAGTTCTTC

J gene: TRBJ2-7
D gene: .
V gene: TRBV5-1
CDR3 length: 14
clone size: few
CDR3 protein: CASSLSGISYEQYF
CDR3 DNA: TGCGCCAGCAGCTTGTCAGGGATTAGCTACGAGCAGTACTTC

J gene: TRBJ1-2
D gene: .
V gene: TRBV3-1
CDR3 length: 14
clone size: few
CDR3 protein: CASSPPVSRDGYTF
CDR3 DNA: TGTGCCAGCAGCCCCCCGGTCTCTCGGGATGGCTACACCTTC

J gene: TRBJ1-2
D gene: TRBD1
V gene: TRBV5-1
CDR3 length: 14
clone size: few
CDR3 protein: CASSTGQGLYGYTF
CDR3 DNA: TGCGCCAGCAGCACGGGACAGGGTCTATATGGCTACACCTTC

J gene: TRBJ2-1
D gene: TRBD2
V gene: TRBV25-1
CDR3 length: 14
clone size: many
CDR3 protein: CASKPAGGYNEQFF
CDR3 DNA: TGTGCCAGCAAGCCAGCGGGAGGTTACAATGAGCAGTTCTTC

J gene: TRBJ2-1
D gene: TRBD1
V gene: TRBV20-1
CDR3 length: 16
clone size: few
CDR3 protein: CSARDLDRGLYNEQFF
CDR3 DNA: TGCAGTGCTAGAGATCTGGACAGGGGGCTATACAATGAGCAGTTCTTC

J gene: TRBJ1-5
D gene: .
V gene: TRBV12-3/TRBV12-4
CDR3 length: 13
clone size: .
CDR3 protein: CASSPVEGQPQHF
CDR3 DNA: TGTGCCAGCAGCCCAGTGGAGGGTCAGCCCCAGCATTTT

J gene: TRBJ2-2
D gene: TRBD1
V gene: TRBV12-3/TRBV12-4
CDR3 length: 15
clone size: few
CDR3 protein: CASSKTGGRDGELFF
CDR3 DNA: TGTGCCAGCAGCAAGACAGGGGGCAGGGACGGGGAGCTGTTTTTT

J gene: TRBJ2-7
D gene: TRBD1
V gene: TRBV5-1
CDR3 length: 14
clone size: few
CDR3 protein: CASSLTGEKYEQYF
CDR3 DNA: TGCGCCAGCAGCTTGACAGGGGAAAAATACGAGCAGTACTTC

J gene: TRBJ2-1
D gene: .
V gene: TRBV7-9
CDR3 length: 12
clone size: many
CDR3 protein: CATIPLYNEQFF
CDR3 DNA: TGTGCCACCATACCACTCTACAATGAGCAGTTCTTC

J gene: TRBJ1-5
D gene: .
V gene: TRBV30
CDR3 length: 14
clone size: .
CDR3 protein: CAWHPGTNNQPQHF
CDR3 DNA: TGTGCCTGGCACCCCGGGACGAATAATCAGCCCCAGCATTTT

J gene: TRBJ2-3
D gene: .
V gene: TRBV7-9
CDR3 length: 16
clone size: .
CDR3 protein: CASSPFPQGLTDTQYF
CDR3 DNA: TGTGCCAGCAGCCCATTCCCGCAGGGGTTGACAGATACGCAGTATTTT

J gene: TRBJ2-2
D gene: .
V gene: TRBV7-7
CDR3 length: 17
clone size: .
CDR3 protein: CASSLAGQRINTGELFF
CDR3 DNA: TGTGCCAGCAGCTTAGCCGGCCAGCGGATAAACACCGGGGAGCTGTTTTTT

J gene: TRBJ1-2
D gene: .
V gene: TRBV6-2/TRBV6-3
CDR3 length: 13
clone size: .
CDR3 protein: CASSYTTNYGYTF
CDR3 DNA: TGTGCCAGCAGTTACACAACTAACTATGGCTACACCTTC

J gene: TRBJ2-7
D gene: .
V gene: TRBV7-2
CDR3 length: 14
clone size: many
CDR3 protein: CASSLGLLAYEQYF
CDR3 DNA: TGTGCCAGCAGCTTAGGCTTGCTAGCCTACGAGCAGTACTTC

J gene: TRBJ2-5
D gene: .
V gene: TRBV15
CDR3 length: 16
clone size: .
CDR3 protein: CATSSELFQGGETQYF
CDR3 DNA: TGTGCCACCAGCAGCGAACTATTCCAGGGGGGAGAGACCCAGTACTTC

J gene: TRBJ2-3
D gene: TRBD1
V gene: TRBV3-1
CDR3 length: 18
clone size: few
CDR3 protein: CASSQAFLGTGFADTQYF
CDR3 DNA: TGTGCCAGCAGCCAAGCGTTCCTCGGGACAGGGTTTGCAGATACGCAGTATTTT

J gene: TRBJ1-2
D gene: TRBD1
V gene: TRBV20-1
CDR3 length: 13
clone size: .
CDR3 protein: CSANPQGATGYTF
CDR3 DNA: TGCAGTGCTAACCCACAGGGGGCTACTGGCTACACCTTC

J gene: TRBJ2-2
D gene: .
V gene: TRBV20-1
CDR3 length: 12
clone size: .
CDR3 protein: CSARLTSGELFF
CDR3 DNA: TGCAGTGCTAGACTTACTAGCGGGGAGCTGTTTTTT

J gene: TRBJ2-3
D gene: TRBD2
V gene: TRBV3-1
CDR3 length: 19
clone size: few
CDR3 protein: CASSQDLRLAVPGTDTQYF
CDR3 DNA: TGTGCCAGCAGCCAAGATCTGCGACTAGCGGTTCCCGGGACAGATACGCAGTATTTT

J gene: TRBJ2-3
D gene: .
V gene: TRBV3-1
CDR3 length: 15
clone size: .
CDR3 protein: CASSLRSLSSDTQYF
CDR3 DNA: TGTGCCAGCAGCCTAAGAAGCCTTTCTTCAGATACGCAGTATTTT

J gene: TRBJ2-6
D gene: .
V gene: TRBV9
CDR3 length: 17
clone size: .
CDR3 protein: CASSVSSRSSGANVLTF
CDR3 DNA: TGTGCCAGCAGCGTGAGTTCAAGGAGCTCTGGGGCCAACGTCCTGACTTTC

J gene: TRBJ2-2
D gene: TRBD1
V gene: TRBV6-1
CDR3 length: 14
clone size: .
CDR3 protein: CAVRDRVSSGELFF
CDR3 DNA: TGTGCCGTCCGGGACAGGGTATCATCCGGGGAGCTGTTTTTT

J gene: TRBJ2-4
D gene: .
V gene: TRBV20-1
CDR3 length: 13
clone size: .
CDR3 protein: CSAREGRTNIQYF
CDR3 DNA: TGCAGTGCTAGAGAGGGGCGCACAAACATTCAGTACTTC

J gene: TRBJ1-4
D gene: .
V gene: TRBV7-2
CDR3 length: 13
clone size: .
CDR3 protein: CASSLEAKEKLFF
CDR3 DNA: TGTGCCAGCAGCTTAGAGGCTAAGGAAAAACTGTTTTTT

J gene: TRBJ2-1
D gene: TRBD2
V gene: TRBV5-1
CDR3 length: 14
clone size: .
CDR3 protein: CASSTSGRDNEQFF
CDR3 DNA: TGCGCCAGCAGCACTAGCGGGAGGGACAATGAGCAGTTCTTC

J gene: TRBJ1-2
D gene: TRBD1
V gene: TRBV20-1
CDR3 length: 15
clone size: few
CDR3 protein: CSARPADRRSYGYTF
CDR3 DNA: TGCAGTGCCAGGCCCGCGGACAGGAGATCTTATGGCTACACCTTC

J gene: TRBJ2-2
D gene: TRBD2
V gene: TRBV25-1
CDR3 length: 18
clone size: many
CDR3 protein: CASKSGLAGVRGTGELFF
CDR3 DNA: TGTGCCAGCAAATCGGGACTAGCGGGAGTCCGGGGCACCGGGGAGCTGTTTTTT

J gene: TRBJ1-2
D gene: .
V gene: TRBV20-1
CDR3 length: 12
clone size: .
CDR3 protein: CSASRGADGYTF
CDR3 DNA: TGCAGTGCTAGCAGAGGGGCGGACGGCTACACCTTC

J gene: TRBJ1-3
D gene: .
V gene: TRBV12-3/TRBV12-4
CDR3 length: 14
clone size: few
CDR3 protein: CASRRAGAGNTIYF
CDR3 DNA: TGTGCCAGCAGACGCGCTGGGGCTGGAAACACCATATATTTT

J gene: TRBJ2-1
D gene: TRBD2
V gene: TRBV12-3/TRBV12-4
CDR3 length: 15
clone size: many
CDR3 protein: CASSLGTSGDNEQFF
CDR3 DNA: TGTGCCAGCAGTCTCGGGACTAGCGGGGATAATGAGCAGTTCTTC

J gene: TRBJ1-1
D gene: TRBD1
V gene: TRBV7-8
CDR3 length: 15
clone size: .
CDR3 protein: CASSSTGGGYAEAFF
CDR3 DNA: TGTGCCAGCAGCTCCACAGGGGGAGGGTACGCTGAAGCTTTCTTT

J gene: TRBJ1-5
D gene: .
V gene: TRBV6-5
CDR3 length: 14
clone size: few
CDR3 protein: CASIRHGSNQPQHF
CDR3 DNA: TGTGCCAGCATTAGACACGGGAGCAATCAGCCCCAGCATTTT

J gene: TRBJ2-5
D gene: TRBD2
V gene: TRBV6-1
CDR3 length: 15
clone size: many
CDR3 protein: CASSPTLAGEETQYF
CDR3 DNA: TGTGCCAGCAGTCCGACACTGGCGGGAGAAGAGACCCAGTACTTC

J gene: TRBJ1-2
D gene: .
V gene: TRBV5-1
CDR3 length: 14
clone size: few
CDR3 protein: CASSLAGIPEGYTF
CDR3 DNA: TGCGCCAGCAGCTTGGCCGGGATCCCCGAGGGCTACACCTTC

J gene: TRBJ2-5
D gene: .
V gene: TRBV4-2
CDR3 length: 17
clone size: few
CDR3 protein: CASSQVSAGGGGETQYF
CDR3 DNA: TGTGCCAGCAGCCAAGTTTCGGCCGGAGGAGGGGGAGAGACCCAGTACTTC